The TCR beta chain under discussion was sequenced for a study of blood T cell repertoires in COVID-19 (TCRdb year 2020). Describing the broader study: Collaborator samples came from the United States, Italy and Spain and covered acute and convalescent phases of COVID-19. A freely available public database, intended as a resource for researchers studying the immune response to SARS-CoV-2, is where the repertoires were released. HLA class I and class II types, where available, came from metadata supplied by the sample provider rather than from assay-based typing. Subjects who had been exposed to COVID-19, were actively infected with it, or had recovered from it provided the deeply sampled blood TCRbeta repertoires that made up the dataset. The samples were drawn from the first 160 participants of the ongoing ImmuneRACE study and from some 1,300 subjects provided by 6 global collaborators. Sample metadata almost always included a de-identified subject ID, COVID-19 status, age in years and sex. The material from the prospective study consisted of cDNA or gDNA derived from T cells, B-cell-depleted T cells, or PBMCs.

In the prospective study, participants were about 18 to 100 years old, resided in fewer than 25 geographic areas of the United States, and were enrolled through a virtual design. In the prospective study, participants were assigned to cohorts based on the clinical history participants reported in a screening survey and a study questionnaire. Recovered participants in ImmuneRACE Cohort 3 were defined by two consecutive negative NP/OP PCR tests, clearance by a healthcare professional, or resolution of symptoms. Mobile phlebotomists in the prospective study collected whole blood, serum and a nasopharyngeal or oropharyngeal swab from every participant. Additional blood draws and questionnaires over an approximately 2-month period could optionally be provided by prospective study participants. Blood samples from the prospective study were shipped frozen or at room temperature prior to DNA extraction.

What the work shows at the level of the full study, not this receptor alone: Clinical and demographic metadata were provided uncurated, with the amount varying by source and participant.

The CDR3 starts with the cysteine, ends with the phenylalanine, and has 15 residues. CDR3 DNA only is kept here, 45 bases in frame from base 1. The junction carries 16 bases between V and J, which are trimmed by 3 bases and 5 bases respectively. Per the germline V gene, KGHSH is the CDR1 and LQKENI is the CDR2. The immunoSEQ Assay, a bias-controlled multiplex PCR, was used to amplify TCRbeta CDR3 regions from genomic DNA. On the study's bioinformatics: Within the assay, amplification of reference gene primers was used to estimate how many nucleated cells each sample contained. To quantify the absolute abundance of each unique TCRbeta CDR3 rearrangement, sequence reads were collapsed and filtered. For each sample, productive Simpson clonality was calculated as the square root of Simpson's diversity index over productive rearrangements. TCRdb's version of the immuneACCESS table is confined to in-frame rearrangements and falls short of the full clone set. An unresolved V gene accounts for under half of the shortfall where checked; the remainder is of unknown origin. The V and J calls and clone size are taken from that table; D and trimming were inferred from the DNA. Counted in this sample were 140,000 to 150,000 clones; roughly 90% of them appeared once. The ten top clones hold around 4.5% of the sample.

About this clone itself: Its target antigen remains unknown. No quality values exist for individual bases; no much larger clone is one base distant.

The sequencing input was PBMCs or T cells enriched from blood (not recorded which). This sequence was found in a man aged 50 to 59 who had recovered from COVID-19. The rearrangement joined TRBV18 to TRBJ1-2; the D gene identity is not certain. CDR3 reads: CASSPPIGSGYGYTF. The DNA is TGTGCCAGCTCACCCCCGATTGGATCGGGGTATGGCTACACCTTC.